A selection of T cell receptor beta chains follows, all from one sample in a study of shared clonotypes between healthy human individuals. Using immunoSEQ multiplex PCR, the repertoire was profiled, and TCRdb retains in-frame clones only, with some absent. The table includes around 2.1 million clones, just over 90% detected once. Input material: naive CD8+ T cells from PBMCs. These receptors were collected from a man between 18 and 35 years old in good health. Some clones in this sample may be carry-over from other donors' samples. Each CDR3 is given with its conserved first and last residue. The D gene is left open where the match is weak. The size entry is marked missing in some rows and otherwise reads once, few, many or a size class.

v_call	clone_size	d_call	j_call	cdr3_aa	cdr3_nt
TRBV6-5	once	TRBD2	TRBJ2-7	CASSPQAGSYEQYF	TGTGCCAGCAGTCCCCAAGCGGGATCCTACGAGCAGTACTTC
TRBV7-3	-	-	TRBJ2-1	CASRAPGAFYNEQFF	TGTGCCAGCAGGGCTCCGGGCGCCTTTTACAATGAGCAGTTCTTC
TRBV27	-	-	TRBJ2-7	CASSQDLTYEQYF	TGTGCCAGCAGTCAGGACCTTACCTACGAGCAGTACTTC
TRBV15	-	-	TRBJ1-1	CATSPRGGAFFTEAFF	TGTGCCACCAGCCCAAGGGGGGGGGCGTTCTTCACTGAAGCTTTCTTT
TRBV4-3	-	-	TRBJ2-2	CASSQDAAPSAGELFF	TGCGCCAGCAGCCAAGACGCAGCGCCTAGTGCCGGGGAGCTGTTTTTT
TRBV5-6	-	-	TRBJ1-1	CASSPRTVFEAFF	TGTGCCAGCAGCCCTCGGACCGTCTTCGAAGCTTTCTTT
TRBV28	-	-	TRBJ2-6	CASSLSFGANVLTF	TGTGCCAGCAGTTTATCGTTTGGGGCCAACGTCCTGACTTTC
TRBV13	few	-	TRBJ1-1	CASSFGSGVAFF	TGTGCCAGCAGCTTTGGTTCAGGTGTAGCTTTCTTT
TRBV27	-	-	TRBJ2-3	CASSPRTTDTQYF	TGTGCCAGCAGTCCGCGAACCACAGATACGCAGTATTTT
TRBV27	-	TRBD1	TRBJ1-4	CASSPRTGSGEKLFF	TGTGCCAGCAGTCCCCGGACAGGGAGTGGTGAAAAACTGTTTTTT
TRBV7-2	-	-	TRBJ1-2	CASSLDFRANYGYTF	TGTGCCAGCAGCTTAGACTTCCGAGCTAACTATGGCTACACCTTC
TRBV7-9	-	TRBD1	TRBJ1-3	CASSWDRGLYSGNTIYF	TGTGCCAGCAGCTGGGACAGGGGGCTTTATTCTGGAAACACCATATATTTT
TRBV5-1	-	TRBD2	TRBJ2-5	CASSWDLTSGGDQETQYF	TGCGCCAGCAGCTGGGACCTCACTAGCGGGGGAGACCAAGAGACCCAGTACTTC
TRBV11-3	-	-	TRBJ2-1	CASSLDTGGESYNEQFF	TGTGCCAGCAGCTTAGATACAGGGGGGGAATCCTACAATGAGCAGTTCTTC
TRBV28	-	-	TRBJ1-1	CASRARGTDEAFF	TGTGCCAGCAGGGCGAGAGGAACGGATGAAGCTTTCTTT
TRBV27	-	-	TRBJ2-7	CASNFEQYF	TGTGCCAGCAATTTCGAGCAGTACTTC
TRBV28	-	-	TRBJ2-1	CASSYPQYNEQFF	TGTGCCAGCAGTTACCCCCAGTACAATGAGCAGTTCTTC